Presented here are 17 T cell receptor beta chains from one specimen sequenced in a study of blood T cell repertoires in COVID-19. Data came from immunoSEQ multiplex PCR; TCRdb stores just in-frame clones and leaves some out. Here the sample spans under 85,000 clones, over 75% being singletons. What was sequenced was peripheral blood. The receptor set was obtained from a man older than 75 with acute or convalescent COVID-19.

CDR3 coding DNA: TGTGCCAGCAGCGTCGGGACAGGGAATGAAAAACTGTTTTTT. Translated: CASSVGTGNEKLFF. The genes are TRBV9 and TRBJ1-4; 9 nucleotides align to TRBD1. Germline V gene sequence: CDR1 SGDLS, CDR2 YYNGEE. This CDR3 contains 14 residues. With 2 bases clipped from V and 5 bases from J, the junction kept 1 base outside the gene matches.

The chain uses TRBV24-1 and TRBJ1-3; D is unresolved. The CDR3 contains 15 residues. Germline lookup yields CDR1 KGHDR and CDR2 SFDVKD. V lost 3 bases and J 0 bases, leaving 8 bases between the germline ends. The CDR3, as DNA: TGTGCCACCAGTGATACAACAGACTCTGGAAACACCATATATTTT. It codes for CATSDTTDSGNTIYF.

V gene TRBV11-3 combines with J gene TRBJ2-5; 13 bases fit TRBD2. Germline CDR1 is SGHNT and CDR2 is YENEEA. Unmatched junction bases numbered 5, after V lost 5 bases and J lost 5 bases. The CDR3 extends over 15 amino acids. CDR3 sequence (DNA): TGTGCCAGCAGCCAAGGACTAGCGGGAGCGGAGACCCAGTACTTC. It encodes CASSQGLAGAETQYF.

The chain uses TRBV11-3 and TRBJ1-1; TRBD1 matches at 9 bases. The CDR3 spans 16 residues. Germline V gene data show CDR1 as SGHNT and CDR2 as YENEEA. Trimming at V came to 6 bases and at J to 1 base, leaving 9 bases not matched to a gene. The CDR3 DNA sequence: TGTGCCAGCAGTCCTAGGGGGACAGGGCCGAACACTGAAGCTTTCTTT. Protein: CASSPRGTGPNTEAFF.

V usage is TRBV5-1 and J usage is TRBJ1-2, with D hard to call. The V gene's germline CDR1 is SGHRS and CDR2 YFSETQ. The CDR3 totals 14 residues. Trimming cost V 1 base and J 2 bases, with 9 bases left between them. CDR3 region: CASSLNSANYGYTF. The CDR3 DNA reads TGCGCCAGCAGCTTGAATTCAGCGAACTATGGCTACACCTTC.

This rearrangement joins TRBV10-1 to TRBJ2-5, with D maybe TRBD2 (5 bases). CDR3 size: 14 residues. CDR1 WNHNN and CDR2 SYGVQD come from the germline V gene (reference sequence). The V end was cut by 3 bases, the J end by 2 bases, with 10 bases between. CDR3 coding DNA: TGCGCCAGCAGTGATCAGAGCGGACAAGAGACCCAGTACTTC. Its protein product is CASSDQSGQETQYF.

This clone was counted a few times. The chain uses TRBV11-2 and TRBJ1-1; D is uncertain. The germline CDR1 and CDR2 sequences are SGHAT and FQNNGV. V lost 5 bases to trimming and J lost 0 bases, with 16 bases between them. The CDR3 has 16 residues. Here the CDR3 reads CASSRTGDPMNTEAFF. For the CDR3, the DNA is TGTGCCAGCAGCCGGACGGGAGACCCCATGAACACTGAAGCTTTCTTT.

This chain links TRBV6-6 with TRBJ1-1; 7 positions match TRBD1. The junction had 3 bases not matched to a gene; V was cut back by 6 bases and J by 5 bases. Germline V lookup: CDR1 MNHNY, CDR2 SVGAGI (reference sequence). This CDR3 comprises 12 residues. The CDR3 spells CASSPGQTEAFF. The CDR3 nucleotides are TGTGCCAGCAGCCCGGGACAGACTGAAGCTTTCTTT.

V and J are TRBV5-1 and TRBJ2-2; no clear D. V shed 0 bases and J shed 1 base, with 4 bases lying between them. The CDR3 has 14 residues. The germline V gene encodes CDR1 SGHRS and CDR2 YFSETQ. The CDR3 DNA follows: TGCGCCAGCAGCTTGGCGGTGAACACCGGGGAGCTGTTTTTT. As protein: CASSLAVNTGELFF.

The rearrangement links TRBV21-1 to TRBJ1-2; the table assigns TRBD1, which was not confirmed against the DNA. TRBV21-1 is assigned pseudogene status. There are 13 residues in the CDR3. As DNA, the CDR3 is TGTGCCAGCAGCAAAGTTAGGGGCTTGCCTTACACCTTC. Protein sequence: CASSKVRGLPYTF.

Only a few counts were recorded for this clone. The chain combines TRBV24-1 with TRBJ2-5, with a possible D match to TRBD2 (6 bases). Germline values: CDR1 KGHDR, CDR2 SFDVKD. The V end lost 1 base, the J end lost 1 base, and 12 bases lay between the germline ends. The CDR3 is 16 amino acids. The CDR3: CATSDLGLASQETQYF. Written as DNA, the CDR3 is TGTGCCACCAGTGATTTAGGGCTAGCGAGCCAAGAGACCCAGTACTTC.

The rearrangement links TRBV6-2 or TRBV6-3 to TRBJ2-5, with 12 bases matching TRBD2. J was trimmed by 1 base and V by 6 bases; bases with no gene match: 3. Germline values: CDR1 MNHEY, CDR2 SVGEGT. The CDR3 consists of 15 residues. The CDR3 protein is CASSGLAGLQETQYF. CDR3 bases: TGTGCCAGCAGCGGACTAGCGGGACTCCAAGAGACCCAGTACTTC.

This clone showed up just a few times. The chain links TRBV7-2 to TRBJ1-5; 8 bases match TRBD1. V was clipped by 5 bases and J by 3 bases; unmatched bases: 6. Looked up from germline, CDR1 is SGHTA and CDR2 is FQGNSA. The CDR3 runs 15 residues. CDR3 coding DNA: TGTGCCAGCAGCCAACAGGGGGGAAACAATCAGCCCCAGCATTTT. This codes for CASSQQGGNNQPQHF.

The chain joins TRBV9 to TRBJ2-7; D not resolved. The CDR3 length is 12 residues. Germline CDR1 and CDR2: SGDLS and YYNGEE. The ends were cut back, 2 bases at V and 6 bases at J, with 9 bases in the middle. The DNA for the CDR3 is TGTGCCAGCAGCGTCGTCCCGGGCGAGCAGTACTTC. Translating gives CASSVVPGEQYF. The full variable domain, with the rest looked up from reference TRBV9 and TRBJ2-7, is DSGVTQTPKHLITATGQRVTLRCSPRSGDLSVYWYQQSLDQGLQFLIQYYNGEERAKGNILERFSAQQFPDLHSELNLSSLELGDSALYFCASSVVPGEQYFGPGTRLTVT.

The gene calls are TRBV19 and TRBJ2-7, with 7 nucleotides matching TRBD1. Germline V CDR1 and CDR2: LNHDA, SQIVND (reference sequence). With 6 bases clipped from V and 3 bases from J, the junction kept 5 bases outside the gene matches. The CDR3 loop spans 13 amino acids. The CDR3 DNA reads TGTGCCAGTAGCCGGACAGGAGTCTACGAGCAGTACTTC. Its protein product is CASSRTGVYEQYF.

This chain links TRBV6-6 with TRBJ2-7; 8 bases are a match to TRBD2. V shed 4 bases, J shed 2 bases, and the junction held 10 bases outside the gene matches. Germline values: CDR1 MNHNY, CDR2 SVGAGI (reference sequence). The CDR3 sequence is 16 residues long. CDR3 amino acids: CASSSRGGSLTYEQYF. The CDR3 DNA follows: TGTGCCAGCAGTTCTCGGGGGGGGTCGTTAACCTACGAGCAGTACTTC.

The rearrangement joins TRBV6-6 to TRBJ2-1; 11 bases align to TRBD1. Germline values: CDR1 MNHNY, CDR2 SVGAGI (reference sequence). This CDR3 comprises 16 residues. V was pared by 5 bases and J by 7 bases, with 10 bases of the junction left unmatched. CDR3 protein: CASSPSDRGRENEQFF. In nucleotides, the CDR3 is TGTGCCAGCAGTCCGTCGGACAGGGGGCGCGAAAATGAGCAGTTCTTC.